The 14 T cell receptor beta chains listed next were all sequenced from one sample in a study of early T cells in non-severe SARS-CoV-2 infection. TCRdb ran MiXCR on the 5' RACE reads and lists one entry per CDR3 protein. The sample records 110,000 or so distinct CDR3 sequences, roughly an eighth being singletons. The material sequenced was whole blood. These receptor sequences come from an adult who was a healthcare worker with PCR-confirmed SARS-CoV-2 infection or an uninfected control (not recorded which).

This clonotype was observed a few times. The genes are TRBV6-2 or TRBV6-3 and TRBJ2-1, with 11 nucleotides matching TRBD2. Germline CDR1 reads MNHEY; CDR2 reads SVGEGT. V was clipped by 0 bases and J by 8 bases; unmatched bases: 12. CDR3 length: 18 amino acids. In DNA, the CDR3 is TGTGCCAGCAGTTACTCGACTGCCGGGACTAGCGGCTCCTATGAGCAGTTCTTC. Translated: CASSYSTAGTSGSYEQFF.

Notes on this clonotype: Being one base from a much bigger clone, this may be a read error. The CDR3, as DNA: TGTGCCAGCTCGGGACCAAACAATGAGCAGTCCTTC. This sequence encodes CASSGPNNEQSF. J is TRBJ2-1 and V is TRBV11-3; the D gene could be TRBD1 or TRBD2 (5 bases each). CDR1 is SGHNT, CDR2 YENEEA, per germline. This CDR3 spans 12 amino acids.

This clonotype has a handful of counts. V is TRBV6-5 and J is TRBJ2-5; D might be TRBD1 or TRBD2, each matching 6 bases. This CDR3 contains 14 residues. V shed 0 bases and J shed 4 bases, with 9 bases lying between them. Germline loops: CDR1 MNHEY, CDR2 SVGAGI. In DNA form, the CDR3 reads TGTGCCAGCAGTTACTCGGGGGGCCGAGAGACCCAGTACTTC. It yields the protein CASSYSGGRETQYF.

This clonotype was detected only a few times. The genes are TRBV7-6 and TRBJ2-2; possible D gene TRBD1, 6 bases. This CDR3 has 17 residues. V was cut by 7 bases and J by 4 bases, with 22 bases left in between. Germline V lookup: CDR1 SGHVS, CDR2 FNYEAQ. CDR3 in DNA: TGTGCCAGCACTATTGTGCCTAGAGGGGGTAGCACCGGGGAGCTGTTTTTT. Amino acids: CASTIVPRGGSTGELFF.

A few counts support this clonotype. The chain employs TRBV28 and TRBJ1-3; no definite D call. V shed 6 bases and J shed 2 bases, with 8 bases lying between them. This CDR3 comprises 13 residues. Germline-derived CDR1 and CDR2 are MDHEN and SYDVKM. The CDR3 DNA follows: TGTGCCAGCAGCCGCGGAGCTGGAAACACCATATATTTT. It codes for CASSRGAGNTIYF. The variable domain in full, completed from reference TRBV28 and TRBJ1-3, reads DVKVTQSSRYLVKRTGEKVFLECVQDMDHENMFWYRQDPGLGLRLIYFSYDVKMKEKGDIPEGYSVSREKKERFSLILESASTNQTSMYLCASSRGAGNTIYFGEGSWLTVV.

This clonotype was seen a few times. V usage is TRBV20-1 and J usage is TRBJ1-6; 7 bases are a match to TRBD1. V was pared by 5 bases and J by 0 bases, with 10 bases of the junction left unmatched. Germline lookup yields CDR1 DFQATT and CDR2 SNEGSKA (reference sequence). The CDR3 spans 17 residues. CDR3 residues: CSAPPAGQNSYNSPLHF. CDR3 coding DNA: TGCAGTGCTCCCCCCGCGGGACAGAACTCCTATAATTCACCCCTCCACTTT.

This clonotype was seen at least ten times. This chain connects TRBV6-6 to TRBJ1-3; D gene uncertain. This CDR3 contains 13 residues. Germline loops: CDR1 MNHNY, CDR2 SVGAGI (reference sequence). Between the trimmed V and J ends, which lost 10 bases and 4 bases, there was a span of 14 bases. DNA for the CDR3: TGTGCCACCCGTCAAGGCGAGGGAAACACCATATATTTT. It encodes CATRQGEGNTIYF.

The chain joins TRBV6-1 to TRBJ2-7; D may correspond to TRBD1 or TRBD2 (6 bases each). Germline V lookup: CDR1 MNHNS, CDR2 SASEGT. This CDR3 contains 14 residues. The V end lost 6 bases, the J end lost 2 bases, and 14 bases lay between the germline ends. CDR3 nucleotide sequence: TGTGCCAGCAGCCCAGGAGGGGGTACCTACGAGCAGTACTTC. It codes for CASSPGGGTYEQYF.

This clonotype was picked up many times. The V call is TRBV11-2, the J call TRBJ2-3, with 10 nucleotides matching TRBD1. V lost 1 base to trimming and J lost 4 bases; unmatched junction nucleotides: 8. Germline assignment: CDR1 SGHAT and CDR2 FQNNGV. This CDR3 has 17 amino acids. The CDR3 DNA follows: TGTGCCAGCAGCTTAGTAGGACAGGGGGTTACGTCAGATACGCAGTATTTT. It specifies CASSLVGQGVTSDTQYF. Combining the CDR3 with reference TRBV11-2 and TRBJ2-3 gives the whole variable domain EAGVAQSPRYKIIEKRQSVAFWCNPISGHATLYWYQQILGQGPKLLIQFQNNGVVDDSQLPKDRFSAERLKGVDSTLKIQPAKLEDSAVYLCASSLVGQGVTSDTQYFGPGTRLTVL.

The sample holds many counts of this clonotype. The gene calls are TRBV20-1 and TRBJ2-3; D call uncertain. V was shortened by 3 bases and J by 4 bases, with 14 bases between the two germline ends. Per the germline V gene, CDR1 is DFQATT and CDR2 is SNEGSKA (reference sequence). The CDR3 spans 14 residues. The CDR3 region has the DNA TGCAGTGCTAGTCGGTGGGCACTTTCAGATACGCAGTATTTT. Residues: CSASRWALSDTQYF.

In its sample, this clonotype was seen a few times. This chain joins TRBV7-3 and TRBJ2-3; 10 positions agree with TRBD2. The CDR3 length is 18 residues. J was trimmed by 0 bases and V by 1 base; bases with no gene match: 7. In germline, CDR1 is SGHTA, CDR2 FQGTGA. The CDR3, as DNA: TGTGCCAGCAGCTTAATAGCGGGGGGTCCTTCTAGCACAGATACGCAGTATTTT. It is translated as CASSLIAGGPSSTDTQYF.

At least ten counts were recorded for this clonotype. The rearrangement uses TRBV19 and TRBJ1-2; D might be TRBD1 (6 bases). V was pared by 8 bases and J by 5 bases, with 15 bases between. Germline V gene lookup returns CDR1 LNHDA and CDR2 SQIVND (reference sequence). The CDR3 contains 13 residues. The DNA of the CDR3 is TGTGCCAGTCAGGGGCCCGCGCGGTATGGCTACACCTTC. Translated: CASQGPARYGYTF. Combining the CDR3 with reference TRBV19 and TRBJ1-2 gives the whole variable domain DGGITQSPKYLFRKEGQNVTLSCEQNLNHDAMYWYRQDPGQGLRLIYYSQIVNDFQKGDIAEGYSVSREKKESFPLTVTSAQKNPTAFYLCASQGPARYGYTFGSGTRLTVV.

The V call is TRBV28, the J call TRBJ1-2; 7 nucleotides line up with TRBD1. The CDR3 length is 13 residues. Germline lookup yields CDR1 MDHEN and CDR2 SYDVKM. Germline trimming cut 6 bases from V and 1 base from J; bases unmatched to any gene: 2. The CDR3 nucleotides are TGTGCCAGCAGGGGGACAGTTAACTATGGCTACACCTTC. As protein: CASRGTVNYGYTF.

The chain carries TRBV29-1 and TRBJ2-2; 9 nucleotides agree with TRBD2. This CDR3 contains 16 residues. CDR1 SQVTM and CDR2 ANQGSEA come from the germline V gene. Trimming cost V 4 bases and J 6 bases; bases outside gene matches: 12. The CDR3: CSVAVLAGLPAGELFF. The CDR3 nucleotides are TGCAGCGTTGCAGTTCTAGCGGGACTCCCCGCCGGGGAGCTGTTTTTT.